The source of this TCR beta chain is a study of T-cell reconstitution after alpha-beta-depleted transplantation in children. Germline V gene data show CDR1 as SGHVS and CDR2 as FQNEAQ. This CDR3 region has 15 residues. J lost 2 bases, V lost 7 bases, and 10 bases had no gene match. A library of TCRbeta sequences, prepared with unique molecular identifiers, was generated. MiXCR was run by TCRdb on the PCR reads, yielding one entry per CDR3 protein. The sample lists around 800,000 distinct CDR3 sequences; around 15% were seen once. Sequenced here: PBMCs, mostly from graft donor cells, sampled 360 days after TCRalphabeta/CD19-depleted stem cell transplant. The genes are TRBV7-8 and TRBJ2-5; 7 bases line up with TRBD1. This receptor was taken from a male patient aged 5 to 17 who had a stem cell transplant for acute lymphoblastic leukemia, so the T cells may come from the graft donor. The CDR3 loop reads CASTPRTGRQETQYF. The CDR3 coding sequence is TGTGCCAGCACCCCCCGGACAGGAAGACAAGAGACCCAGTACTTC.